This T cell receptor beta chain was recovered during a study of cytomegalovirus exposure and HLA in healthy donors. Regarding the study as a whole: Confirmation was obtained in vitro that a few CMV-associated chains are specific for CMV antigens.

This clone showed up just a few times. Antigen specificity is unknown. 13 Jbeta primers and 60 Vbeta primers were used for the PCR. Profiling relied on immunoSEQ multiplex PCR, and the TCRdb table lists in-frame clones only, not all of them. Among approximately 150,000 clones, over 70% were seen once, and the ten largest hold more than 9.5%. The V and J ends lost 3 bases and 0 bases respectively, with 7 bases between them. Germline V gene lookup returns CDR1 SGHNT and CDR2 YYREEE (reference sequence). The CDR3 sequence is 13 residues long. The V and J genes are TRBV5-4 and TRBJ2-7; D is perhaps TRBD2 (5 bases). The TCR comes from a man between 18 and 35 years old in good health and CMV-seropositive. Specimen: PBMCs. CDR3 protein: CASSSGSSYEQYF. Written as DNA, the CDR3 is TGTGCCAGCAGCTCGGGGAGCTCCTACGAGCAGTACTTC.